The 23 T cell receptor beta chains reported below all come from one sample, sequenced in a study of cytotoxic CD8 clonotypes in ibrutinib-treated CLL. The method was immunoSEQ multiplex PCR; TCRdb's version includes in-frame clones alone and lacks a portion of them. The repertoire holds around 300,000 clones, around four fifths seen once, with 5.5% to 8% in the top ten. The starting material was PBMCs, obtained before ibrutinib treatment. These receptors all stem from a human donor with chronic lymphocytic leukemia.

The rearrangement joins TRBV7-2 to TRBJ2-1, with D perhaps matching TRBD2 (6 bases). Germline V lookup: CDR1 SGHTA, CDR2 FQGNSA. The V end was cut by 1 base, the J end by 8 bases, with 15 bases between. CDR3 size: 15 residues. Written as DNA, the CDR3 is TGTGCCAGCAGCTTAGTAGGGCGGGGAAAAGATGAGCAGTTCTTC. Translating gives CASSLVGRGKDEQFF.

J is TRBJ2-3 and V is TRBV10-3; D might be TRBD2 (6 bases). The CDR3 is 16 amino acids. V was clipped by 8 bases and J by 0 bases, with 18 bases between them. Per the germline V gene, CDR1 is ENHRY and CDR2 is SYGVKD. CDR3 DNA sequence: TGTGCCATCGGTCCTGCGGGGCGGGGTAGCACAGATACGCAGTATTTT. Translating it yields CAIGPAGRGSTDTQYF.

This rearrangement joins TRBV15 to TRBJ1-4; D uncertain. The length of the CDR3 is 15 residues. Trimming stripped 1 base from V and 6 bases from J, with 12 bases between. Germline CDR1 reads LNHNV; CDR2 reads YYDKDF (reference sequence). CDR3 sequence reads: CATSRAAGVHEKLFF. The CDR3 region has the DNA TGTGCCACCAGCAGAGCTGCGGGTGTACATGAAAAACTGTTTTTT.

This chain connects TRBV14 to TRBJ2-7, with 8 positions matching TRBD2. Germline V lookup: CDR1 SGHDN, CDR2 FVKESK. This CDR3 is built from 12 residues. The CDR3 sequence: CSSGFSSYEQYF. CDR3 in DNA: TGTTCTAGCGGGTTTAGCTCCTACGAGCAGTACTTC.

This clone was detected once. The rearrangement joins TRBV6-6 to TRBJ2-5; TRBD2 aligns across 7 bases. The CDR3 extends over 13 amino acids. V gave up 5 bases and J gave up 7 bases; unmatched junction bases: 7. Looked up from germline, CDR1 is MNHNY and CDR2 is SVGAGI (reference sequence). CDR3 in amino acids: CASSLGLEGTQYF. The CDR3 nucleotides read TGTGCCAGCAGTCTAGGACTAGAGGGGACCCAGTACTTC.

This clone has a handful of counts. This chain uses TRBV27 with TRBJ2-1; the D is unclear. The V end lost 6 bases, the J end lost 5 bases, and 17 bases lay between the germline ends. The germline V gene has CDR1 MNHEY and CDR2 SMNVEV (reference sequence). The CDR3 consists of 15 residues. CDR3 residues: CASSPPPGRNNEQFF. Written as DNA, the CDR3 is TGTGCCAGCAGCCCTCCCCCTGGACGGAACAATGAGCAGTTCTTC.

This clone was counted a few times. The chain uses TRBV9 and TRBJ2-2; TRBD2 matches at 13 bases. Per the germline V gene, CDR1 is SGDLS and CDR2 is YYNGEE. The CDR3 sequence is 17 residues long. Trimming removed 6 bases from V and 4 bases from J; junction bases left unmatched: 9. The CDR3 reads CASTSRTSGSLTGELFF. CDR3 sequence (DNA): TGTGCCAGCACCTCACGGACTAGCGGGAGCCTCACCGGGGAGCTGTTTTTT.

The chain employs TRBV13 and TRBJ1-1; no clear D. CDR1 is PRHDT, CDR2 FYEKMQ, per germline (reference sequence). V was cut by 5 bases and J by 3 bases, with 13 bases left in between. This CDR3 is 14 amino acids long. As DNA, the CDR3 is TGTGCCAGCAGCACTAGACGAGCGTACACTGAAGCTTTCTTT. Protein: CASSTRRAYTEAFF.

This chain uses TRBV7-6 with TRBJ1-5, with D tentatively TRBD1 (5 bases). The CDR3 sequence is 14 residues long. Germline V gene lookup returns CDR1 SGHVS and CDR2 FNYEAQ. The ends were cut back, 5 bases at V and 3 bases at J, with 11 bases in the middle. For the CDR3, the DNA is TGTGCCAGCAGCCGGGGGAGCTTCAATCAGCCCCAGCATTTT. Its protein is CASSRGSFNQPQHF. The variable domain in full, with the rest retrieved from reference TRBV7-6 and TRBJ1-5, is GAGVSQSPRYKVTKRGQDVALRCDPISGHVSLYWYRQALGQGPEFLTYFNYEAQQDKSGLPNDRFSAERPEGSISTLTIQRTEQRDSAMYRCASSRGSFNQPQHFGDGTRLSIL.

This clone appeared a single time. The V gene is TRBV5-4, the J gene TRBJ2-5; 7 nucleotides agree with TRBD1. With V trimmed by 4 bases and J by 0 bases, 3 bases remained unmatched. The V gene's germline CDR1 is SGHNT and CDR2 YYREEE (reference sequence). The CDR3 sequence is 14 residues long. The CDR3 DNA reads TGTGCCAGCAGCCCCGGGACAGACCAAGAGACCCAGTACTTC. Amino acids: CASSPGTDQETQYF.

This chain joins TRBV29-1 and TRBJ1-2, with 12 bases matching TRBD1. The germline V gene encodes CDR1 SQVTM and CDR2 ANQGSEA. V lost 6 bases, J lost 4 bases, and 12 bases stayed unmatched. The CDR3 has 16 residues. CDR3 amino acids: CSVEGQGASSFYGYTF. CDR3 coding DNA: TGCAGCGTAGAGGGACAGGGGGCGTCCTCCTTCTATGGCTACACCTTC.

The chain combines TRBV28 with TRBJ2-7; D is uncertain. This CDR3 region has 12 residues. Germline CDR1 and CDR2: MDHEN and SYDVKM. Trimming pared 6 bases from V and 3 bases from J, leaving 9 bases between. The CDR3 region has the DNA TGTGCCAGCAGCCCACCGTTCTACGAGCAGTACTTC. It yields the protein CASSPPFYEQYF.

The J gene is TRBJ2-5, the V gene TRBV5-1; tentative D call: TRBD2 (5 bases). V was trimmed by 4 bases and J by 2 bases, leaving 12 bases between them. The CDR3 spans 14 residues. From germline, CDR1 is SGHRS and CDR2 YFSETQ. The CDR3 is CASSPPGIQETQYF. DNA for the CDR3: TGCGCCAGCAGCCCTCCCGGGATACAAGAGACCCAGTACTTC. Full variable domain (outside the CDR3, taken from reference TRBV5-1 and TRBJ2-5): KAGVTQTPRYLIKTRGQQVTLSCSPISGHRSVSWYQQTPGQGLQFLFEYFSETQRNKGNFPGRFSGRQFSNSRSEMNVSTLELGDSALYLCASSPPGIQETQYFGPGTRLLVL.

V usage is TRBV29-1 and J usage is TRBJ1-3, with unresolved D. The CDR3 consists of 12 residues. Deletions cut 5 bases from V and 0 bases from J, with 5 bases between. CDR1 and CDR2 from the germline V gene are SQVTM and ANQGSEA. CDR3 in DNA: TGCAGCGTTCTCCGCTCTGGAAACACCATATATTTT. Translation gives CSVLRSGNTIYF.

V gene TRBV6-5 combines with J gene TRBJ1-4; D may be TRBD1 (5 bases). The CDR3 covers 13 residues. Germline assignment: CDR1 MNHEY and CDR2 SVGAGI. The germline V and J ends were trimmed by 2 bases and 5 bases, with 6 bases remaining between them. The DNA of the CDR3 is TGTGCCAGCAGTTACCACAGGAATGAAAAACTGTTTTTT. Translated: CASSYHRNEKLFF.

Only a few counts were recorded for this clone. V gene TRBV7-6 combines with J gene TRBJ1-2, with TRBD1 as a possible D gene (6 bases). Trimming left V 4 bases short and J 7 bases short, with 13 bases between. Germline V gene data show CDR1 as SGHVS and CDR2 as FNYEAQ. The CDR3 is made up of 13 amino acids. The CDR3 DNA reads TGTGCCAGCAGCTCAATTAACAGGGCTGGCTACACCTTC. Translating it yields CASSSINRAGYTF.

V gene TRBV29-1 combines with J gene TRBJ2-1; D gene ambiguous. This CDR3 is 14 amino acids long. CDR1 is SQVTM and CDR2 is ANQGSEA in the germline V gene. The V gene lost 7 bases and the J gene lost 0 bases, with 13 bases spanning the gap. The CDR3 is CSARVLNSYNEQFF. The DNA of the CDR3 is TGCAGCGCCCGGGTCCTAAACTCCTACAATGAGCAGTTCTTC.

The rearrangement uses TRBV25-1 and TRBJ1-5, with D perhaps matching TRBD1 (6 bases). The germline V gene has CDR1 MGHDK and CDR2 SYGVNS. Trimming took 6 bases from V and 3 from J, leaving 12 bases between them. This CDR3 has 14 amino acids. CDR3 nucleotides: TGTGCCAGCAGAGCCAGGGGCGACAATCAGCCCCAGCATTTT. It is translated as CASRARGDNQPQHF.

This clone was found once. The gene calls are TRBV29-1 and TRBJ1-2; tentative D call: TRBD1 (5 bases). Germline V gene sequence: CDR1 SQVTM, CDR2 ANQGSEA. The V end was cut by 5 bases, the J end by 14 bases, with 18 bases between. The CDR3 has 11 amino acids. The CDR3 reads CSVSVQGSTTF. CDR3 nucleotides: TGCAGCGTTTCGGTCCAGGGCTCTACAACCTTC.

The V and J genes are TRBV5-6 and TRBJ1-5, with D maybe TRBD1 (5 bases). This CDR3 region has 12 residues. The V end lost 4 bases, the J end lost 15 bases, and 17 bases lay between the germline ends. Germline values: CDR1 SGHDT, CDR2 YYEEEE. CDR3 region: CASSRSRVKWHF. CDR3 coding DNA: TGTGCCAGCAGCAGGTCCAGGGTCAAGTGGCATTTT.

The CDR3 region is CASSYTSNYGYTF. In nucleotides, the CDR3 is TGTGCCAGCAGTTACACCTCTAACTATGGCTACACCTTC. The V and J genes are TRBV6-5 and TRBJ1-2, with no clear D. Germline loops: CDR1 MNHEY, CDR2 SVGAGI. The length of the CDR3 is 13 residues. Deletions cut 2 bases from V and 0 bases from J, with 4 bases between.

The chain recombines TRBV6-1 with TRBJ1-3; D not certain. The CDR3 length is 11 residues. The germline V gene has CDR1 MNHNS and CDR2 SASEGT. V was trimmed by 7 bases and J by 9 bases, leaving 10 bases between them. Here the CDR3 reads CASTGIGTIYF. The CDR3 coding sequence is TGTGCCAGCACGGGGATCGGCACCATATATTTT.

This clone was seen only once. The chain links TRBV5-1 to TRBJ2-1; TRBD1 agrees at 12 bases. Germline V gene data show CDR1 as SGHRS and CDR2 as YFSETQ. V was clipped by 4 bases and J by 8 bases; unmatched bases: 7. This CDR3 has 15 amino acids. The CDR3 coding sequence is TGCGCCAGCAGCCCGGGGACAGGGGGCAGGGATGAGCAGTTCTTC. Residues: CASSPGTGGRDEQFF. Looking up the rest from reference TRBV5-1 and TRBJ2-1 gives the full variable domain: KAGVTQTPRYLIKTRGQQVTLSCSPISGHRSVSWYQQTPGQGLQFLFEYFSETQRNKGNFPGRFSGRQFSNSRSEMNVSTLELGDSALYLCASSPGTGGRDEQFFGPGTRLTVL.